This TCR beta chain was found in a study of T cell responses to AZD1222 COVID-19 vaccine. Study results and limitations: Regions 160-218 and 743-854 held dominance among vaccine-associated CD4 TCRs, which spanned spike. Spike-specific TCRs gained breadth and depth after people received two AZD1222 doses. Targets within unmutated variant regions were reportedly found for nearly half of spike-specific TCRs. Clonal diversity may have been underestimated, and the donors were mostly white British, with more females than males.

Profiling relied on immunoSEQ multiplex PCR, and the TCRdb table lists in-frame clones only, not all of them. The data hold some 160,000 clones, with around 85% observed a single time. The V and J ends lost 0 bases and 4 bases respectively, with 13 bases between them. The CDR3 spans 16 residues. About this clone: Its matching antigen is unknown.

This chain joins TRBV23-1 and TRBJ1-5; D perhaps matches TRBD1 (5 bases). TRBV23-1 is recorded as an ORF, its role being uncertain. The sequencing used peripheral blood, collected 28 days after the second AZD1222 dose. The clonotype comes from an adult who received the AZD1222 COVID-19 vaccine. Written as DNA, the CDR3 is TGCGCCAGCAGTCAATCTCGGACACCTAGGAATCAGCCCCAGCATTTT. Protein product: CASSQSRTPRNQPQHF.